This passage covers 11 T cell receptor beta chains from one sample sequenced in a study of beta chain features in type 1 diabetes. The study reverse transcribed the entire isolated RNA, so it sequenced expressed TCRB transcripts. Assay: immunoSEQ multiplex PCR; the TCRdb copy retains only in-frame clones and omits some. The data hold about 930,000 clones, with 15% to 20% observed a single time. The specimen was naive CD4+ T cells from blood. The receptors were gathered from a woman between 18 and 29 years old in good health.

This clone was seen a handful of times. The chain recombines TRBV5-5 with TRBJ2-1, with TRBD2 matching 10 bases. The germline V gene encodes CDR1 SGHKS and CDR2 YYEKEE (reference sequence). Germline trimming cut 1 base from V and 7 bases from J; bases unmatched to any gene: 8. The CDR3 is made up of 16 amino acids. CDR3 protein: CASSLFASGSLNEQFF. CDR3 coding DNA: TGTGCCAGCAGCTTGTTTGCTAGCGGGAGTTTGAATGAGCAGTTCTTC.

This sequence joins TRBV7-2 and TRBJ2-7; TRBD2 matches at 13 bases. The CDR3 length is 18 residues. J was trimmed by 2 bases and V by 5 bases; bases with no gene match: 12. Germline V gene sequence: CDR1 SGHTA, CDR2 FQGNSA. CDR3 amino acids: CASSRRRLAGGVAYEQYF. As DNA, the CDR3 is TGTGCCAGCAGCCGCCGGAGACTAGCGGGAGGAGTGGCCTACGAGCAGTACTTC.

This clone has only a few counts. The CDR3: CASSPYDGSLNEQFF. In DNA form, the CDR3 reads TGTGCCAGCTCGCCTTACGACGGGAGTTTGAATGAGCAGTTCTTC. V gene TRBV18 combines with J gene TRBJ2-1; the D gene is possibly TRBD2 (6 bases). Trimming took off 6 bases at V and 7 bases at J, with 19 bases between the two ends. Germline V CDR1 and CDR2: KGHSH, LQKENI. This CDR3 region has 15 residues.

The sample holds a few counts of this clone. V is TRBV5-1 and J is TRBJ2-2; possibly TRBD2 for D (6 bases). Deletions cut 6 bases from V and 0 bases from J, with 24 bases between. CDR3 length: 19 amino acids. Germline CDR1 is SGHRS and CDR2 is YFSETQ. CDR3: CASTRRFSGQYANTGELFF. DNA of the CDR3: TGCGCCAGCACCCGGAGGTTTAGCGGACAATACGCGAACACCGGGGAGCTGTTTTTT.

V and J are TRBV29-1 and TRBJ2-5; D not resolved. Germline loops: CDR1 SQVTM, CDR2 ANQGSEA. The CDR3 has 13 amino acids. Trimming took off 4 bases at V and 1 base at J, with 10 bases between the two ends. The CDR3 DNA reads TGCAGCGTTGCAAAAAGGCCCCAAGAGACCCAGTACTTC. This encodes CSVAKRPQETQYF. The full variable domain, completed using reference TRBV29-1 and TRBJ2-5, is SAVISQKPSRDICQRGTSLTIQCQVDSQVTMMFWYRQQPGQSLTLIATANQGSEATYESGFVIDKFPISRPNLTFSTLTVSNMSPEDSSIYLCSVAKRPQETQYFGPGTRLLVL.

The gene calls are TRBV19 and TRBJ1-3; TRBD1 might be the D (6 bases). Germline values: CDR1 LNHDA, CDR2 SQIVND (reference sequence). The CDR3 has 12 residues. V was shortened by 10 bases and J by 4 bases, with 11 bases between the two germline ends. CDR3 sequence reads: CATRTDGNTIYF. CDR3 nucleotides: TGTGCCACTCGGACAGACGGAAACACCATATATTTT.

This clone has more than one count but fewer than ten. Other DNA sequences in the same sample also yield this CDR3. In DNA, the CDR3 is TGCGCCAGCAGCGAGCAGGGTGACTATGGCTACACCTTC. This gives the protein CASSEQGDYGYTF. The chain joins TRBV5-1 to TRBJ1-2, with a tentative D call TRBD1 (5 bases). The CDR3 runs 13 residues. Germline V gene data show CDR1 as SGHRS and CDR2 as YFSETQ. The V end lost 4 bases, the J end lost 3 bases, and 10 bases lay between the germline ends.

This clone was counted only a few times. The rearrangement uses TRBV7-8 and TRBJ2-3; perhaps TRBD2 as D (6 bases). Trimming stripped 5 bases from V and 5 bases from J, with 14 bases between. There are 14 residues in the CDR3. CDR1 SGHVS and CDR2 FQNEAQ come from the germline V gene. The CDR3 sequence: CASSLLADLDTQYF. CDR3 in DNA: TGTGCCAGCAGCCTACTAGCTGACTTAGATACGCAGTATTTT.

The chain employs TRBV28 and TRBJ1-4; 10 bases are a match to TRBD1. The CDR3 is made up of 12 amino acids. CDR1 MDHEN and CDR2 SYDVKM come from the germline V gene. The CDR3 sequence: CATGGLGEKLFF. The DNA for the CDR3 is TGTGCGACAGGGGGCTTGGGAGAAAAACTGTTTTTT.

Written as DNA, the CDR3 is TGTGCCAGTAGTGCGACAGGGACAATCTACGAGCAGTACTTC. Translating it yields CASSATGTIYEQYF. V usage is TRBV19 and J usage is TRBJ2-7; 7 bases are a match to TRBD1. This CDR3 contains 14 residues. Germline V lookup: CDR1 LNHDA, CDR2 SQIVND (reference sequence). J was trimmed by 3 bases and V by 5 bases; bases with no gene match: 7.

This clone was seen more than once but under ten times. V gene TRBV25-1 combines with J gene TRBJ2-7, with D perhaps TRBD1 (5 bases). There are 14 residues in the CDR3. Germline V gene data show CDR1 as MGHDK and CDR2 as SYGVNS. Trimming took 4 bases from V and 0 from J, leaving 10 bases between them. CDR3 loop: CASSAQGSSYEQYF. In DNA, the CDR3 is TGTGCCAGCAGTGCCCAGGGCTCCTCCTACGAGCAGTACTTC.